A single sample is the source of the 18 T cell receptor beta chains below, sequenced in a study of cytomegalovirus exposure and HLA in healthy donors. TCRdb's copy holds only in-frame clones and misses some; the assay was immunoSEQ multiplex PCR. The profile covers roughly 57,000 clones, with 93% appearing a single time and roughly 1.8% taken by the ten largest. Sequenced material: PBMCs. The receptors originated from a woman aged 18-29 years in good health and CMV-seropositive.

The DNA for the CDR3 is TGTGCCAGCAGTGGGGAGACATTAATAGCCAAAAACATTCAGTACTTC. Translating it yields CASSGETLIAKNIQYF. The chain employs TRBV6-1 and TRBJ2-4; possibly TRBD2 for D (5 bases). Germline V gives CDR1 MNHNS, CDR2 SASEGT. The CDR3 is made up of 16 amino acids. V was clipped by 4 bases and J by 0 bases, with 13 bases between them.

The rearrangement uses TRBV19 and TRBJ2-7, with 10 bases aligning to TRBD1. The V gene's germline CDR1 is LNHDA and CDR2 SQIVND (reference sequence). The trim removed 5 bases at V and 5 bases at J, leaving 3 bases unmatched. The CDR3 contains 13 residues. For the CDR3, the DNA is TGTGCCAGTAGTTGGGACAGGGGCGACGAGCAGTACTTC. The encoded protein is CASSWDRGDEQYF.

This rearrangement joins TRBV6-5 to TRBJ2-7; 8 nucleotides line up with TRBD1. CDR3 size: 15 residues. The V gene end was trimmed by 4 bases and the J gene end by 10 bases; junction bases not matched to a gene: 15. Per the germline V gene, CDR1 is MNHEY and CDR2 is SVGAGI. The CDR3 is CASSSTWQGQEKQYF. Written as DNA, the CDR3 is TGTGCCAGCAGTTCAACCTGGCAGGGACAGGAGAAACAGTACTTC.

The chain recombines TRBV10-3 with TRBJ2-5; unclear D gene. The CDR3 has 13 amino acids. V was cut by 4 bases and J by 1 base, with 7 bases left in between. Germline-derived CDR1 and CDR2 are ENHRY and SYGVKD. The CDR3: CAISASPQETQYF. CDR3 sequence (DNA): TGTGCCATCAGTGCCTCTCCCCAAGAGACCCAGTACTTC.

V gene TRBV6-1 combines with J gene TRBJ1-5; D is ambiguous. Germline V lookup: CDR1 MNHNS, CDR2 SASEGT. Trimming stripped 8 bases from V and 0 bases from J, with 8 bases between. This CDR3 has 13 amino acids. The CDR3 DNA sequence: TGTGCCAGCGGCCCTTATAGCAATCAGCCCCAGCATTTT. Its translation is CASGPYSNQPQHF.

The V call is TRBV4-1, the J call TRBJ2-7; 8 bases align to TRBD1. CDR3 length equals 14 residues. Per germline, CDR1 MGHRA and CDR2 YSYEKL. V was clipped by 3 bases and J by 3 bases; unmatched bases: 4. This CDR3 is CASSQDGQGYEQYF. In nucleotides, the CDR3 is TGCGCCAGCAGCCAGGATGGACAGGGCTACGAGCAGTACTTC.

The rearrangement joins TRBV13 to TRBJ2-2; D gene uncertain. Germline CDR1 reads PRHDT; CDR2 reads FYEKMQ (reference sequence). CDR3 length equals 12 residues. V lost 5 bases to trimming and J lost 7 bases, with 8 bases between them. The CDR3 protein is CASSILGGELFF. The CDR3, as DNA: TGTGCCAGCAGCATCCTCGGCGGGGAGCTGTTTTTT.

The rearrangement links TRBV2 to TRBJ1-5; D remains ambiguous. The CDR3 loop spans 15 amino acids. The germline V gene has CDR1 SNHLY and CDR2 FYNNEI. V lost 3 bases and J 0 bases, leaving 9 bases between the germline ends. CDR3 nucleotides: TGTGCCAGCAGTGAGAGAGCTTATAGCAATCAGCCCCAGCATTTT. The encoded protein is CASSERAYSNQPQHF. Drawing the rest from reference TRBV2 and TRBJ1-5, the complete variable domain is EPEVTQTPSHQVTQMGQEVILRCVPISNHLYFYWYRQILGQKVEFLVSFYNNEISEKSEIFDDQFSVERPDGSNFTLKIRSTKLEDSAMYFCASSERAYSNQPQHFGDGTRLSIL.

The chain employs TRBV1 and TRBJ2-7; the D segment call TRBD1 is taken from the table without a DNA check. TRBV1 is listed as a pseudogene. The CDR3 covers 16 residues. This CDR3 reads CTSSRPGEGGSYEQYF. The CDR3 DNA is TGCACCAGCAGCCGCCCAGGCGAAGGGGGATCCTACGAGCAGTACTTC.

This clone occurred once. V usage is TRBV4-2 and J usage is TRBJ2-7; possible D gene TRBD1, 6 bases. The CDR3 is 15 residues long. Trimming stripped 4 bases from V and 4 bases from J, with 17 bases between. Looked up from germline, CDR1 is LGHNA and CDR2 is YNFKEQ. The CDR3 coding sequence is TGTGCCAGCAGCCTAGGGAGTAGGGACATATACGAGCAGTACTTC. It translates to CASSLGSRDIYEQYF.

The CDR3 here is CASSPRTGGRRSEEQYF. The CDR3 DNA is TGCGCCAGCAGCCCCCGGACAGGGGGCAGGAGGAGCGAAGAGCAGTACTTC. The V gene is TRBV4-1, the J gene TRBJ2-7; 11 bases map to TRBD1. The CDR3 sequence is 17 residues long. Losses at the gene ends were 4 bases for V and 7 bases for J; bases not matched to a gene: 15. In germline, CDR1 is MGHRA, CDR2 YSYEKL.

The chain couples TRBV19 to TRBJ2-6; D is ambiguous. Germline V CDR1 and CDR2: LNHDA, SQIVND (reference sequence). The ends were cut back, 5 bases at V and 0 bases at J, with 14 bases in the middle. This CDR3 region has 17 residues. CDR3 nucleotides: TGTGCCAGTAGTTCGAACAGTCTCGCCTCTGGGGCCAACGTCCTGACTTTC. This codes for CASSSNSLASGANVLTF.

The CDR3 reads CAISDSNAGGTEAFF. The DNA for the CDR3 is TGTGCCATCAGTGACTCTAACGCAGGGGGCACTGAAGCTTTCTTT. This chain joins TRBV10-3 and TRBJ1-1; TRBD1 matches 7 bases. Trimming cost V 3 bases and J 4 bases; bases outside gene matches: 8. CDR3 length: 15 residues. CDR1 and CDR2 from the germline V gene are ENHRY and SYGVKD.

The V gene is TRBV19, the J gene TRBJ2-3; the D gene is possibly TRBD1 (6 bases). This CDR3 comprises 15 residues. Germline lookup yields CDR1 LNHDA and CDR2 SQIVND (reference sequence). The V gene lost 6 bases and the J gene lost 1 base, with 14 bases spanning the gap. The CDR3 reads CASRPRGGGTDTQYF. For the CDR3, the DNA is TGTGCCAGTAGGCCACGAGGGGGTGGCACAGATACGCAGTATTTT.

The rearrangement joins TRBV10-2 to TRBJ1-3; TRBD1 matches 7 bases. Trimming at V came to 6 bases and at J to 3 bases, leaving 8 bases not matched to a gene. Germline CDR1 reads WSHSY; CDR2 reads SAAADI. CDR3 length: 15 residues. The CDR3 region has the DNA TGCGCCAGCAGCGCAGCCACAGGGGTTGGAAACACCATATATTTT. Its translation is CASSAATGVGNTIYF.

This sequence joins TRBV28 and TRBJ1-2; the D is unclear. This CDR3 contains 13 residues. V dropped 2 bases and J dropped 4 bases, with 8 bases sitting between them. CDR1 MDHEN and CDR2 SYDVKM come from the germline V gene. The CDR3 nucleotides are TGTGCCAGCAGTTTACCCCAGGTCTATGGCTACACCTTC. This translates into CASSLPQVYGYTF.

This chain uses TRBV20-1 with TRBJ2-7; 7 nucleotides agree with TRBD1. Per germline, CDR1 DFQATT and CDR2 SNEGSKA (reference sequence). The CDR3 extends over 11 amino acids. With V trimmed by 7 bases and J by 2 bases, 2 bases remained unmatched. For the CDR3, the DNA is TGCAGTGGGGACAGAACCTACGAGCAGTACTTC. This gives the protein CSGDRTYEQYF.

V gene TRBV28 combines with J gene TRBJ1-5; D is possibly TRBD1 (6 bases). Germline V gene lookup returns CDR1 MDHEN and CDR2 SYDVKM. This CDR3 contains 17 residues. Trimming cost V 5 bases and J 0 bases, with 17 bases left between them. CDR3 sequence (DNA): TGTGCCAGCAGTCCCCGGCCAGGACAGTATAGCAATCAGCCCCAGCATTTT. It is translated as CASSPRPGQYSNQPQHF.